The text below deals with one TCR beta chain. Trimming removed 3 bases from V and 5 bases from J, with 18 bases in between. The length of the CDR3 is 16 residues. CDR1 MNHNS and CDR2 SASEGT come from the germline V gene. The record originates from a study of shared clonotypes between healthy human individuals. Looking at the study overall: A donor's plate count was three for CD4 naive and three for CD4 memory; CD8 naive had two and CD8 memory one.

Method: immunoSEQ multiplex PCR; TCRdb's copy keeps in-frame clones and lacks some. The data show fewer than 1.4 million clones, approximately 80% seen once. The receptor comes from a man between 18 and 29 years old in good health. Some clones in this sample may be carry-over from other donors' samples. Sequencing was carried out using memory CD4+ T cells from PBMCs. Indicated subset: CD45RA-negative fraction. The chain couples TRBV6-1 to TRBJ2-3, with D perhaps matching TRBD1 or TRBD2 (5 bases each). The CDR3 loop reads CASSEIGTPAGDTQYF. The CDR3 bases are TGTGCCAGCAGTGAGATTGGGACCCCCGCTGGAGATACGCAGTATTTT.